These 14 T cell receptor beta chains were sequenced from one sample in a study of blood T cell repertoires in COVID-19. Sequenced by immunoSEQ multiplex PCR; TCRdb stores in-frame clones only, minus some. Of 55,000 to 90,000 clones in the sample, 85% to 90% were seen once. The specimen was peripheral blood. These receptors all come from a human donor in a cohort sampled during active COVID-19.

This chain uses TRBV5-8 with TRBJ1-5, with 9 bases lining up with TRBD1. CDR3 length equals 14 residues. V lost 9 bases and J lost 7; bases outside the gene matches: 11. Per the germline V gene, CDR1 is SGHTS and CDR2 is YDEGEE. Here the CDR3 reads CATGTGTGPQPQHF. The DNA of the CDR3 is TGTGCCACCGGTACCGGGACAGGGCCCCAGCCCCAGCATTTT.

The chain joins TRBV3-1 (or the pseudogene TRBV3-2) to TRBJ1-1; no reliable D call. Germline V lookup: CDR1 LGHDT, CDR2 YNNKEL (reference sequence). The CDR3 consists of 14 residues. Trimming removed 3 bases at V and 3 bases at J, with 11 bases between. CDR3 sequence (DNA): TGTGCCAGCAGCCACGGGGAATCCGACACTGAAGCTTTCTTT. This encodes CASSHGESDTEAFF.

This sequence joins TRBV6-5 and TRBJ2-7; D unresolved. CDR1 is MNHEY and CDR2 is SVGAGI in the germline V gene. CDR3 size: 14 residues. With 5 bases removed from V and 0 bases from J, the gap between germline ends came to 11 bases. Here the CDR3 reads CASSKTPSSYEQYV. The CDR3 nucleotides are TGTGCCAGCAGTAAAACCCCGAGCTCCTACGAGCAGTACGTC.

The CDR3 reads CSVGVGLAGEFF. DNA for the CDR3: TGCAGCGTTGGGGTAGGGCTAGCGGGTGAGTTCTTC. The genes are TRBV29-1 and TRBJ2-1; TRBD2 agrees at 8 bases. V gave up 4 bases and J gave up 14 bases; unmatched junction bases: 10. Germline assignment: CDR1 SQVTM and CDR2 ANQGSEA. The CDR3 totals 12 residues.

CDR3 DNA: TGTGCCAGCAGTTACCTCGGGACTAGCGGGATGCGAGATACGCAGTATTTT. Its protein is CASSYLGTSGMRDTQYF. V and J are TRBV6-2 or TRBV6-3 and TRBJ2-3, with 13 bases lining up with TRBD2. Trimming at V came to 2 bases and at J to 5 bases, leaving 7 bases not matched to a gene. Germline V lookup: CDR1 MNHEY, CDR2 SVGEGT. CDR3 length: 17 residues.

This clone was counted ten times or more. This rearrangement joins TRBV28 to TRBJ2-5; 8 bases map to TRBD2. CDR1 MDHEN and CDR2 SYDVKM come from the germline V gene. With V trimmed by 2 bases and J by 5 bases, 10 bases remained unmatched. The CDR3 has 16 amino acids. CDR3 sequence (DNA): TGTGCCAGCAGTTTACCCCAGGCGGGAGGAGCGGAGACCCAGTACTTC. This translates into CASSLPQAGGAETQYF.

The gene calls are TRBV5-4 and TRBJ1-4; tentative D call: TRBD1 (6 bases). The CDR3 runs 13 residues. Germline V CDR1 and CDR2: SGHNT, YYREEE (reference sequence). Between the trimmed V and J ends, which lost 2 bases and 8 bases, there was a span of 10 bases. In nucleotides, the CDR3 is TGTGCCAGCAGCTTTGACAGGAGGGAAAAACTGTTTTTT. Its translation: CASSFDRREKLFF.

This chain uses TRBV3-1 (or the pseudogene TRBV3-2) with TRBJ2-1, with TRBD2 matching over 7 bases. With 0 bases clipped from V and 7 bases from J, the junction kept 12 bases outside the gene matches. CDR3 length: 17 residues. Germline loops: CDR1 LGHDT, CDR2 YNNKEL (reference sequence). The CDR3 nucleotides read TGTGCCAGCAGCCAAGAACGGGCGGGAGTGGGTGGAAATGAGCAGTTCTTC. Protein sequence: CASSQERAGVGGNEQFF.

This chain links TRBV11-2 with TRBJ2-1; 11 positions agree with TRBD2. The trim removed 4 bases at V and 5 bases at J, leaving 4 bases unmatched. Per the germline V gene, CDR1 is SGHAT and CDR2 is FQNNGV. CDR3 length: 15 residues. CDR3 nucleotides: TGTGCCAGCAGCTGGGGACTAGCGGAGCACAATGAGCAGTTCTTC. Protein sequence: CASSWGLAEHNEQFF.

The rearrangement links TRBV28 to TRBJ1-2; 8 bases align to TRBD1. The V segment lost 6 bases and the J segment 8 bases; nucleotides outside the gene matches: 5. This CDR3 has 12 amino acids. Germline-derived CDR1 and CDR2 are MDHEN and SYDVKM. The CDR3 coding sequence is TGTGCCAGCAGCCCAGGGGGCCTAGGCTACACCTTC. The encoded protein is CASSPGGLGYTF.

This clone was observed a single time. The chain couples TRBV5-8 to TRBJ1-1; a possible D gene is TRBD1 (6 bases). Trimming left V 4 bases short and J 1 base short, with 11 bases between. The CDR3 runs 14 residues. Per the germline V gene, CDR1 is SGHTS and CDR2 is YDEGEE. The CDR3 sequence is CASSRVRGNTEAFF. CDR3 nucleotides: TGTGCCAGCAGCCGAGTCAGGGGGAACACTGAAGCTTTCTTT.

This clone was detected once. J is TRBJ2-5 and V is TRBV7-9, with D possibly TRBD2 on 5 matching bases. V was shortened by 1 base and J by 2 bases, with 11 bases between the two germline ends. Germline V gene sequence: CDR1 SEHNR, CDR2 FQNEAQ (reference sequence). The CDR3 runs 15 residues. CDR3 in amino acids: CASSLGPSRQETQYF. CDR3 sequence (DNA): TGTGCCAGCAGCTTAGGGCCTAGCCGGCAAGAGACCCAGTACTTC. Looking up the rest from reference TRBV7-9 and TRBJ2-5 gives the full variable domain: DTGVSQNPRHKITKRGQNVTFRCDPISEHNRLYWYRQTLGQGPEFLTYFQNEAQLEKSRLLSDRFSAERPKGSFSTLEIQRTEQGDSAMYLCASSLGPSRQETQYFGPGTRLLVL.

The gene calls are TRBV9 and TRBJ2-3; D possibly corresponds to TRBD1 (5 bases). This CDR3 is built from 15 residues. Germline values: CDR1 SGDLS, CDR2 YYNGEE. The V and J ends lost 0 bases and 3 bases respectively, with 11 bases between them. The DNA for the CDR3 is TGTGCCAGCAGCGTAGTACCCGACAGAACAGATACGCAGTATTTT. Translated: CASSVVPDRTDTQYF.

A single count supports this clone. The V call is TRBV5-1, the J call TRBJ1-1, with 9 bases matching TRBD1. CDR3 size: 14 residues. With V trimmed by 2 bases and J by 4 bases, 3 bases remained unmatched. Germline CDR1 SGHRS, CDR2 YFSETQ. CDR3 sequence reads: CASSLGQGITEAFF. CDR3 in DNA: TGCGCCAGCAGCTTAGGACAGGGGATCACTGAAGCTTTCTTT. The complete variable domain, with remaining parts taken from reference TRBV5-1 and TRBJ1-1, reads KAGVTQTPRYLIKTRGQQVTLSCSPISGHRSVSWYQQTPGQGLQFLFEYFSETQRNKGNFPGRFSGRQFSNSRSEMNVSTLELGDSALYLCASSLGQGITEAFFGQGTRLTVV.